The rows below give T cell receptor beta chains drawn from one sample of a study of blood T cell repertoires in COVID-19. Profiled with immunoSEQ multiplex PCR; TCRdb holds only in-frame clones, not every one. The sample has over 200,000 clones, about 80% seen once. The sequenced sample was peripheral blood. The source of these receptors is a woman aged 80 or over with COVID-19, enrolled during active disease. Each CDR3 is given with its conserved first and last residue. The D gene is left open where the match is weak. The listing skips clone size in some rows; elsewhere it reads once, few, many or a size class.

clone_size j_call v_call d_call cdr3_nt cdr3_aa
- TRBJ1-2 TRBV10-2 TRBD1 TGCGCCAGCAGCCCCCCTCCGGGACAGGGCTATGGCTACACCTTC CASSPPPGQGYGYTF
- TRBJ1-1 TRBV7-3 - TGTGCCAGCAGCCTTCTCAGGGACACTGAAGCTTTCTTT CASSLLRDTEAFF
- TRBJ1-2 TRBV19 - TGTGCCATCGCAAAGGGGGGGCTGGGCTATGGCTACACCTTC CAIAKGGLGYGYTF
few TRBJ1-6 TRBV10-3 - TGTGCCATCAGACAGGGAAATTCACCCCTCCACTTT CAIRQGNSPLHF
- TRBJ1-4 TRBV5-1 - TGCGCCAGCAGCTTAGGCGGTGCAACTAATGAAAAACTGTTTTTT CASSLGGATNEKLFF
once TRBJ1-6 TRBV19 - TGTGCCAGTATGTCCGGGGACTCCTATAATTCACCCCTCCACTTT CASMSGDSYNSPLHF
- TRBJ2-3 TRBV9 - TGTGCCAGCAGCCCACATGTCACCGAAGATACGCAGTATTTT CASSPHVTEDTQYF
- TRBJ2-5 TRBV28 TRBD1 TGTGCCAGCAGTTTACCAGGGGGCCGGTGGGAGACCCAGTACTTC CASSLPGGRWETQYF
- TRBJ2-7 TRBV9 - TGTGCCAGCAGCGTAGTACTCGTCGGGGAGCAGTACTTC CASSVVLVGEQYF
- TRBJ1-4 TRBV4-2 - TGTGCCAGCAGCCAAGAACAGGGAACGGGAAAACTGTTTTTT CASSQEQGTGKLFF
- TRBJ2-5 TRBV5-5 - TGTGCCAGCAGCCGTCGAGGGGAGGGGGACGAGACCCAGTACTTC CASSRRGEGDETQYF
- TRBJ2-1 TRBV2 - TGTGCCAGCAGTCCAGGACAGCTGGCCTACAATGAGCAGTTCTTC CASSPGQLAYNEQFF
- TRBJ1-4 TRBV10-3 TRBD1 TGTGCCATCAGTGAGTCCGGGACAGGGGGTGAAAAACTGTTTTTT CAISESGTGGEKLFF
- TRBJ1-5 TRBV28 - TGTGCCACCACCGACAATTGGCGCAATCAGCCCCAGCATTTT CATTDNWRNQPQHF
- TRBJ2-7 TRBV6-5 - TGTGCCAGCAGCGGACAGACAGCCTACGAGCAGTACTTC CASSGQTAYEQYF
few TRBJ1-5 TRBV12-3/TRBV12-4 - TGTGCCAGCAGTTTGAGGGAGGGTCAGCCCCAGCATTTT CASSLREGQPQHF
- TRBJ2-7 TRBV6-6 - TGTGCCAGCAGCCCCGACAGTTTATTCTACGAGCAGTACTTC CASSPDSLFYEQYF
- TRBJ1-1 TRBV11-2 - TGTGCCACCACCCGAGGTCCAGGGGTCGCCACTGAAGCTTTCTTT CATTRGPGVATEAFF
- TRBJ1-2 TRBV5-8 - TGTGCCAGCAGCTCGAGAAGTCGTCTTCCTGGCTACACCTTC CASSSRSRLPGYTF
- TRBJ1-5 TRBV5-5 - TGTGCCTCCAGCGGGGTCAATCAGCCCCAGCATTTT CASSGVNQPQHF
- TRBJ1-5 TRBV2 TRBD1 TGTGCCAGCAGGAGAGACAGGGAACAGCCCCAGCATTTT CASRRDREQPQHF
once TRBJ2-7 TRBV6-5 - TGTGCCAGCGGGGGGTCCTTGGGGTACGAGCAGTACTTC CASGGSLGYEQYF
once TRBJ2-7 TRBV5-1 - TGCGCCAGCAGCCCTCAGGGGTCCTACGAGCAGTACTTC CASSPQGSYEQYF
- TRBJ2-1 TRBV12-5 - TGTGCTAGTGGTTTGCCACCTCCCGCCTATCCCCACAATGAGCAGTTCTTC CASGLPPPAYPHNEQFF
few TRBJ1-2 TRBV6-5 TRBD1 TGTGCCAGCAGTTACTCGGGGGACAGCCTCTATGGCTACACCTTC CASSYSGDSLYGYTF
once TRBJ2-3 TRBV9 TRBD2 TGTGCCAGCAGTCCCTGGGGGAGCGGGAGGGCCGGGGATACGCAGTATTTT CASSPWGSGRAGDTQYF
- TRBJ1-5 TRBV24-1 - TGTGCCACCAGTGATTCCGACAGACCCCAGCATTTT CATSDSDRPQHF
- TRBJ1-3 TRBV7-2 TRBD1 TGTGCCAGCAGCTTAGTGCTGGTCGGCAGGGGGTTGGAAAACACCATATATTTT CASSLVLVGRGLENTIYF
- TRBJ1-2 TRBV4-1 TRBD1 TGCGCCAGCAGCCCCCCGGGACAGGGTTTCTATGGCTACACCTTC CASSPPGQGFYGYTF
- TRBJ2-2 TRBV12-2 - TGTGCAAGTCGCTTAATCAGGGGGAACACCGGGGAGCTGTTTTTT CASRLIRGNTGELFF
- TRBJ2-7 TRBV27 - TGTGCCAGCTCTCGCGTGGACAGCTACGAGCAGTACTTC CASSRVDSYEQYF
- TRBJ2-3 TRBV10-2 TRBD1 TGCGCCAGCAGTGATGTTGGGAAACAGGGGGGAGCAGATACGCAGTATTTT CASSDVGKQGGADTQYF
many TRBJ1-2 TRBV6-4 - TGTGCCAGCAGAGACCGGGACTCGAGCGGCTATGGCTACACCTTC CASRDRDSSGYGYTF
few TRBJ1-1 TRBV11-2 - TGTGCCAGCAGCTCCATCCGGTTGAACACTGAAGCTTTCTTT CASSSIRLNTEAFF
once TRBJ1-1 TRBV5-1 - TGCGCCAGCAGGGACGTTCCGGGGGTACACACTGAAGCTTTCTTT CASRDVPGVHTEAFF
- TRBJ2-7 TRBV4-1 - TGCGCCAGCAGCCAAGTCCTCCCTTCCTACGAGCAGTACTTC CASSQVLPSYEQYF
- TRBJ2-7 TRBV30 TRBD2 TGTGCCTGGAGTGTAAACACCGGACTAGCGGGAATAGGTGAGCAGTACTTC CAWSVNTGLAGIGEQYF
- TRBJ1-2 TRBV3-1/TRBV3-2 TRBD1 TGTGCCAGCAGCTTCGGGACAGGGGATCTTGCCTATGGCTACACCTTC CASSFGTGDLAYGYTF
- TRBJ2-1 TRBV4-2 - TGTGCCAGCAGCCACCCTCCCCTAAATGAGCAGTTCTTC CASSHPPLNEQFF
- TRBJ1-5 TRBV6-1 TRBD1 TGTGCCAGCAGTGCCAATACAGGGGGCGTCGGTCAGCCCCAGCATTTT CASSANTGGVGQPQHF